This TCR beta chain was captured in a study of blood T cell repertoires in COVID-19. The wider study: Samples taken during acute and convalescent COVID-19 were collected in the United States, Italy and Spain. T cells, B-cell-depleted T cells, or PBMCs provided the cDNA or gDNA that served as material.

The germline CDR1 and CDR2 sequences are LGHDT and YNNKEL (reference sequence). V was trimmed by 1 base and J by 3 bases, leaving 13 bases between them. The CDR3 extends over 17 amino acids. The authors' processing: Estimated nucleated cell counts came from reference gene primer amplification. The table came from immunoSEQ multiplex PCR; TCRdb's copy has only in-frame clones and leaves some out. V and J calls and clone size follow that table, whereas D and trimming were derived from the DNA. Of roughly 120,000 clones in the sample, about nine tenths were seen once. The sequencing input was peripheral blood. This chain uses TRBV3-1 (or the pseudogene TRBV3-2) with TRBJ2-6, with TRBD1 as a possible D gene (5 bases). The TCR comes from a man aged 40-50 years with acute or convalescent COVID-19. Here the CDR3 DNA reads TGTGCCAGCAGCCAAGTAATAGGGGTGGTTGGGGCCAACGTCCTGACTTTC. It translates to CASSQVIGVVGANVLTF.